These 20 T cell receptor beta chains came from one sample sequenced in a study of T cell changes during pregnancy in multiple sclerosis. Method: immunoSEQ multiplex PCR; TCRdb's copy keeps in-frame clones and lacks some. The sample lists 100,000 or so clones, about nine tenths seen once, with around 0.8% in the top ten. This sample comprised peripheral blood, obtained in the second trimester of pregnancy. The source of these receptors is a female donor in good health, enrolled as a control in a pregnancy study.

This chain links TRBV13 with TRBJ1-1; TRBD1 agrees at 8 bases. The germline CDR1 and CDR2 sequences are PRHDT and FYEKMQ (reference sequence). The CDR3 spans 15 residues. Trimming removed 3 bases from V and 0 bases from J; junction bases left unmatched: 3. The CDR3 coding sequence is TGTGCCAGCAGCTTCAGGGGGCCCATGAACACTGAAGCTTTCTTT. Protein sequence: CASSFRGPMNTEAFF.

The V call is TRBV6-5, the J call TRBJ2-3, with 8 positions matching TRBD2. Germline CDR1 and CDR2: MNHEY and SVGAGI. This CDR3 is built from 14 residues. Trimming at V came to 7 bases and at J to 7 bases, leaving 10 bases not matched to a gene. The CDR3: CASKSGGGTYTQYF. In nucleotides, the CDR3 is TGTGCCAGCAAGTCTGGCGGGGGGACCTATACGCAGTATTTT.

V and J are TRBV18 and TRBJ1-5; D is unresolved. The germline V gene has CDR1 KGHSH and CDR2 LQKENI. V lost 3 bases, J lost 0 bases, and 6 bases lay in between. This CDR3 contains 14 residues. The CDR3 region has the DNA TGTGCCAGCTCACCGAACTATAGCAATCAGCCCCAGCATTTT. This encodes CASSPNYSNQPQHF.

The chain combines TRBV5-8 with TRBJ1-1; 9 positions agree with TRBD1. The CDR3 has 13 amino acids. Germline values: CDR1 SGHTS, CDR2 YDEGEE. J lost 6 bases, V lost 5 bases, and 5 bases had no gene match. The CDR3 is CASSYGTGSEAFF. DNA for the CDR3: TGTGCCAGCAGTTATGGGACAGGGTCTGAAGCTTTCTTT.

The chain has TRBV9 and TRBJ2-1; D remains ambiguous. Trimming cost V 3 bases and J 4 bases, with 11 bases left between them. This CDR3 region has 14 residues. The germline gives CDR1 SGDLS, CDR2 YYNGEE. The CDR3 DNA reads TGTGCCAGCAGCGAAGCAGGCGTTTACAATGAGCAGTTCTTC. It encodes CASSEAGVYNEQFF.

The chain joins TRBV6-5 to TRBJ2-7, with D possibly being TRBD1 (6 bases). The CDR3 loop spans 11 amino acids. Between the trimmed V and J ends, which lost 7 bases and 10 bases, there was a span of 14 bases. Germline CDR1 and CDR2: MNHEY and SVGAGI. The CDR3 DNA reads TGTGCCAGCACTGCCCAGGGGACACAGTACTTC. Its translation is CASTAQGTQYF.

This chain uses TRBV12-2 with TRBJ2-7; the D call TRBD1 from the table was never checked on the DNA. TRBV12-2 is an annotated pseudogene. The CDR3 length is 17 residues. The CDR3, as DNA: TGTGCAAGTCGCTTAATAGGCCGGGGGACAGGGGGCTCGAAGCAGTACTTC. It is translated as CASRLIGRGTGGSKQYF.

J is TRBJ2-7 and V is TRBV27; 9 nucleotides line up with TRBD1. The V gene end was trimmed by 6 bases and the J gene end by 2 bases; junction bases not matched to a gene: 20. Germline CDR1 is MNHEY and CDR2 is SMNVEV (reference sequence). The CDR3 consists of 19 residues. The CDR3 protein is CASRGNRDRVSGSAYEQYF. CDR3 bases: TGTGCCAGCAGGGGGAACCGGGACAGGGTTTCGGGGTCGGCCTACGAGCAGTACTTC.

V usage is TRBV9 and J usage is TRBJ1-1, with TRBD1 matching over 9 bases. In germline, CDR1 is SGDLS, CDR2 YYNGEE. Trimming removed 4 bases from V and 0 bases from J; junction bases left unmatched: 7. CDR3 size: 16 residues. CDR3 sequence (DNA): TGTGCCAGCAGCCCCGGACAGGGGATGGTGAACACTGAAGCTTTCTTT. Encoded protein: CASSPGQGMVNTEAFF.

The J gene is TRBJ2-4, the V gene TRBV7-2; TRBD2 might be the D (5 bases). This CDR3 region has 16 residues. The germline gives CDR1 SGHTA, CDR2 FQGNSA. The V end lost 1 base, the J end lost 0 bases, and 10 bases lay between the germline ends. DNA for the CDR3: TGTGCCAGCAGCTTAGAAGGAGGAATAGCCAAAAACATTCAGTACTTC. This gives the protein CASSLEGGIAKNIQYF.

The V and J genes are TRBV11-2 and TRBJ2-7; D is unclear. V was trimmed by 1 base and J by 6 bases, leaving 7 bases between them. CDR1 is SGHAT, CDR2 FQNNGV, per germline. This CDR3 spans 12 amino acids. The CDR3 reads CASSLVYGEQYF. CDR3 nucleotide sequence: TGTGCCAGCAGCTTAGTTTACGGCGAGCAGTACTTC.

The chain employs TRBV6-1 and TRBJ2-3, with 7 positions matching TRBD2. The V gene's germline CDR1 is MNHNS and CDR2 SASEGT. The V gene end was trimmed by 5 bases and the J gene end by 2 bases; junction bases not matched to a gene: 7. This CDR3 is 15 amino acids long. This chain's CDR3 is CASSIRRDYTDTQYF. The CDR3 DNA sequence: TGTGCCAGCAGTATTCGGAGGGACTACACAGATACGCAGTATTTT.

The chain uses TRBV9 and TRBJ2-1, with TRBD2 matching 12 bases. The CDR3 spans 16 residues. CDR1 is SGDLS, CDR2 YYNGEE, per germline. The V segment lost 3 bases and the J segment 4 bases; nucleotides outside the gene matches: 5. CDR3 residues: CASSGGLAGSYNEQFF. The DNA of the CDR3 is TGTGCCAGCAGCGGTGGACTAGCGGGATCGTACAATGAGCAGTTCTTC. Full variable domain (outside the CDR3, taken from reference TRBV9 and TRBJ2-1): DSGVTQTPKHLITATGQRVTLRCSPRSGDLSVYWYQQSLDQGLQFLIQYYNGEERAKGNILERFSAQQFPDLHSELNLSSLELGDSALYFCASSGGLAGSYNEQFFGPGTRLTVL.

The chain recombines TRBV5-6 with TRBJ1-1, with 10 bases that match TRBD1. With 5 bases clipped from V and 4 bases from J, the junction kept 5 bases outside the gene matches. CDR3 length: 14 residues. Per the germline V gene, CDR1 is SGHDT and CDR2 is YYEEEE. The CDR3 region has the DNA TGTGCCAGCAGATCGACAGGGGGCCTCACTGAAGCTTTCTTT. The encoded protein is CASRSTGGLTEAFF.

The rearrangement joins TRBV6-5 to TRBJ1-2, with 7 bases fitting TRBD1. The V and J ends lost 5 bases and 6 bases, in that order; junction bases with no gene match: 6. CDR3 length: 13 amino acids. The V gene's germline CDR1 is MNHEY and CDR2 SVGAGI. The CDR3 coding sequence is TGTGCCAGCAGTAGGGACAGAACAAATGGCTACACCTTC. As protein: CASSRDRTNGYTF.

The chain has TRBV10-3 and TRBJ2-7; D is undetermined. The V gene's germline CDR1 is ENHRY and CDR2 SYGVKD. The CDR3 is 12 amino acids. Deletions cut 0 bases from V and 6 bases from J, with 6 bases between. In DNA form, the CDR3 reads TGTGCCATCAGTGAGTCAGTCGGCGAGCAGTACTTC. Translating it yields CAISESVGEQYF.

This rearrangement joins TRBV30 to TRBJ2-7; 14 bases are shared with TRBD2. CDR3 length: 22 residues. Germline CDR1 is GTSNPN and CDR2 is SVGIG (reference sequence). The ends lost 3 bases at V and 7 bases at J; junction bases unmatched: 29. The CDR3 spells CAWRWGALGLAGGTHPPWEQYF. The CDR3 DNA reads as TGTGCCTGGAGATGGGGCGCCCTAGGACTAGCGGGAGGTACTCACCCTCCATGGGAGCAGTACTTC.

The rearrangement joins TRBV25-1 to TRBJ2-1; D is ambiguous. Trimming took 8 bases from V and 3 from J, leaving 8 bases between them. CDR3 length: 12 residues. Germline V gives CDR1 MGHDK, CDR2 SYGVNS. DNA of the CDR3: TGTGCCAGCTCCAGGTTCTACAATGAGCAGTTCTTC. It yields the protein CASSRFYNEQFF.

The genes are TRBV11-2 and TRBJ2-1, with 11 bases aligning to TRBD2. V dropped 8 bases and J dropped 7; count of bases not matched to a gene: 7. Germline CDR1 reads SGHAT; CDR2 reads FQNNGV. CDR3 length equals 14 residues. The CDR3 DNA is TGTGCCAGCGGAACTAGCGGGAGTTTGAATGAGCAGTTCTTC. Protein: CASGTSGSLNEQFF.

This chain uses TRBV27 with TRBJ2-7; 10 nucleotides line up with TRBD1. Unmatched junction bases numbered 5, after V lost 4 bases and J lost 2 bases. CDR1 MNHEY and CDR2 SMNVEV come from the germline V gene (reference sequence). This CDR3 has 15 amino acids. The chain's CDR3 is CASSSPGQGTYEQYF. CDR3 coding DNA: TGTGCCAGCAGTTCACCGGGACAGGGGACCTACGAGCAGTACTTC.